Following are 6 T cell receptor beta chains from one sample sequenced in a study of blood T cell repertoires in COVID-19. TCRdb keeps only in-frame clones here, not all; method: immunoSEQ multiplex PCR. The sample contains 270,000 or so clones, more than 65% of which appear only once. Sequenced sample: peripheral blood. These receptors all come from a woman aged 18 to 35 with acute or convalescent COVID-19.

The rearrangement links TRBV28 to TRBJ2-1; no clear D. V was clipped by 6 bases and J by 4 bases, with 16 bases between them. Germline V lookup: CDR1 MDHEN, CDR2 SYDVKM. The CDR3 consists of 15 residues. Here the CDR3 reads CASRVLEDLYNEQFF. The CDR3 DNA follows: TGTGCCAGCAGGGTTCTAGAGGATTTGTACAATGAGCAGTTCTTC.

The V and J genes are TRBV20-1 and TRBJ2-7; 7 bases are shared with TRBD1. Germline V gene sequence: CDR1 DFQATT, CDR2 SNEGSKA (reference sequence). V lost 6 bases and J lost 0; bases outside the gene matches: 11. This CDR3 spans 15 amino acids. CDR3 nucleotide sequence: TGCAGTGCAAGTTACCCGGACAGGATCTCCTACGAGCAGTACTTC. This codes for CSASYPDRISYEQYF.

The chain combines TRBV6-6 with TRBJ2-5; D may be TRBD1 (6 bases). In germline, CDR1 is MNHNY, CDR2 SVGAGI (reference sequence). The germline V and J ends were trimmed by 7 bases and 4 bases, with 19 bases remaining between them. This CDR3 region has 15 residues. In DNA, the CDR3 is TGTGCCAGCAAAAAACAGGGACCCGCGACAGAGACCCAGTACTTC. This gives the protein CASKKQGPATETQYF.

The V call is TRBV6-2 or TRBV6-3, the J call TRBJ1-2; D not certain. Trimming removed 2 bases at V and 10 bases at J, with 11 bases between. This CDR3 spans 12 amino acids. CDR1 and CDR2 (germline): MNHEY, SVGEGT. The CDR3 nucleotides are TGTGCCAGCAGTTACCCCCCCGCGGCCTACACCTTC. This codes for CASSYPPAAYTF.

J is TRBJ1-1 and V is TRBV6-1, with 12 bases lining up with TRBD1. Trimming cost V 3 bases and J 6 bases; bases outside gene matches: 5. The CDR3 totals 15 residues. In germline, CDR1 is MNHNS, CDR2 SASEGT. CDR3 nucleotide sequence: TGTGCCAGCAGTGACCCCGGGACAGGGGGCCCTGAAGCTTTCTTT. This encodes CASSDPGTGGPEAFF.

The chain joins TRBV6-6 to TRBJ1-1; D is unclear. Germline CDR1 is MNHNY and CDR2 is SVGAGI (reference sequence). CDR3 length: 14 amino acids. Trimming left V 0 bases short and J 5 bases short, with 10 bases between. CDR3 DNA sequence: TGTGCCAGCAGTTACTCGAAAAGCGGAACTGAAGCTTTCTTT. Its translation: CASSYSKSGTEAFF.